A single sample gave rise to the 22 T cell receptor beta chains below, sequenced in a study of cytomegalovirus exposure and HLA in healthy donors. It was with 60 Vbeta and 13 Jbeta primers that the PCR ran. Using immunoSEQ multiplex PCR, the repertoire was profiled, and TCRdb retains in-frame clones only, with some absent. In the table there are roughly 100,000 clones, around 80% of which are singletons. Sequencing was done on a sample of PBMCs. The receptor source for this set is a young man in good health and CMV-seronegative.

The CDR3 sequence: CASSADLAGGETQYF. The CDR3 DNA reads TGTGCCAGCAGCGCAGATCTAGCGGGAGGTGAGACCCAGTACTTC. The V and J genes are TRBV5-4 and TRBJ2-5; 11 bases fit TRBD2. Germline V CDR1 and CDR2: SGHNT, YYREEE (reference sequence). J gave up 5 bases and V 4 bases, and 7 bases lay outside the gene matches. The CDR3 totals 15 residues. Drawing the rest from reference TRBV5-4 and TRBJ2-5, the complete variable domain is ETGVTQSPTHLIKTRGQQVTLRCSSQSGHNTVSWYQQALGQGPQFIFQYYREEENGRGNFPPRFSGLQFPNYSSELNVNALELDDSALYLCASSADLAGGETQYFGPGTRLLVL.

This clone was picked up a small number of times. J is TRBJ2-2 and V is TRBV4-3; D is possibly TRBD1 (5 bases). Trimming cost V 3 bases and J 1 base, with 12 bases left between them. CDR3 length equals 16 residues. Looked up from germline, CDR1 is LGHNA and CDR2 is YSLEER. The CDR3 spells CASSHRTTGNTGELFF. The CDR3 nucleotides read TGCGCCAGCAGCCACCGGACAACCGGGAACACCGGGGAGCTGTTTTTT.

V and J are TRBV9 and TRBJ2-1, with a possible D match to TRBD2 (6 bases). In germline, CDR1 is SGDLS, CDR2 YYNGEE. V gave up 1 base and J gave up 6 bases, with 14 bases separating them. The CDR3 loop spans 15 amino acids. The CDR3 reads CASSVWGEIANEQFF. For the CDR3, the DNA is TGTGCCAGCAGCGTATGGGGGGAGATCGCCAATGAGCAGTTCTTC.

The chain carries TRBV2 and TRBJ2-1; D not resolved. The CDR3 is 14 amino acids. The ends were cut back, 5 bases at V and 8 bases at J, with 16 bases in the middle. Germline-derived CDR1 and CDR2 are SNHLY and FYNNEI. The CDR3 loop is CASSFDPRSDEQFF. The CDR3, as DNA: TGTGCCAGCAGTTTCGACCCCCGGAGCGATGAGCAGTTCTTC. The variable domain in full, with the rest retrieved from reference TRBV2 and TRBJ2-1, is EPEVTQTPSHQVTQMGQEVILRCVPISNHLYFYWYRQILGQKVEFLVSFYNNEISEKSEIFDDQFSVERPDGSNFTLKIRSTKLEDSAMYFCASSFDPRSDEQFFGPGTRLTVL.

This chain's CDR3 is CASSLKGGRGDTEAFF. CDR3 sequence (DNA): TGTGCCAGCAGCTTAAAAGGCGGCAGGGGGGACACTGAAGCTTTCTTT. The chain employs TRBV7-2 and TRBJ1-1; 7 bases map to TRBD1. V lost 2 bases to trimming and J lost 3 bases; unmatched junction nucleotides: 9. The CDR3 extends over 16 amino acids. Germline V gene sequence: CDR1 SGHTA, CDR2 FQGNSA.

The gene calls are TRBV5-1 and TRBJ2-6; 9 bases align to TRBD2. The CDR3 sequence is 20 residues long. With V trimmed by 3 bases and J by 1 base, 14 bases remained unmatched. CDR1 and CDR2 (germline): SGHRS, YFSETQ. CDR3 region: CASSSRLAVEGVSGANVLTF. The CDR3 DNA reads TGCGCCAGCAGCTCAAGACTAGCGGTCGAGGGGGTTTCTGGGGCCAACGTCCTGACTTTC.

V and J are TRBV19 and TRBJ1-3; D is perhaps TRBD1 (6 bases). Germline V gene lookup returns CDR1 LNHDA and CDR2 SQIVND (reference sequence). V gave up 2 bases and J gave up 4 bases, with 12 bases separating them. The CDR3 totals 15 residues. The CDR3 DNA is TGTGCCAGTAGTATATCAGCAGGGGCAGGAAACACCATATATTTT. It codes for CASSISAGAGNTIYF.

The V gene is TRBV11-2, the J gene TRBJ2-5; TRBD2 might be the D (7 bases). There are 16 residues in the CDR3. Germline loops: CDR1 SGHAT, CDR2 FQNNGV. V shed 1 base and J shed 5 bases, with 17 bases lying between them. The CDR3 loop reads CASSLAVRGAGETQYF. The CDR3 DNA reads TGTGCCAGCAGCTTAGCGGTCAGGGGAGCGGGGGAGACCCAGTACTTC.

The chain employs TRBV6-1 and TRBJ1-2; 7 bases agree with TRBD1. From germline, CDR1 is MNHNS and CDR2 SASEGT. V was clipped by 8 bases and J by 3 bases; unmatched bases: 6. The CDR3 consists of 13 residues. The CDR3 DNA follows: TGTGCCAGCGAAAGGGGGCGAGACTATGGCTACACCTTC. Translating it yields CASERGRDYGYTF.

The chain links TRBV4-3 to TRBJ2-3, with 12 bases matching TRBD2. Germline CDR1 and CDR2: LGHNA and YSLEER. J gave up 2 bases and V 0 bases, and 3 bases lay outside the gene matches. There are 17 residues in the CDR3. CDR3 sequence (DNA): TGCGCCAGCAGCCAAGATGGACTAGCGGGGATCACAGATACGCAGTATTTT. As protein: CASSQDGLAGITDTQYF.

The rearrangement joins TRBV5-1 to TRBJ2-7, with TRBD1 identical over 9 bases. Germline CDR1 SGHRS, CDR2 YFSETQ. The trim removed 4 bases at V and 0 bases at J, leaving 17 bases unmatched. This CDR3 is 19 amino acids long. This CDR3 reads CASSQRDRATFPSSYEQYF. Written as DNA, the CDR3 is TGCGCCAGCAGCCAAAGGGACAGGGCGACATTCCCAAGCTCCTACGAGCAGTACTTC.

The rearrangement uses TRBV6-1 and TRBJ1-5, with 11 bases that match TRBD1. Germline V gene sequence: CDR1 MNHNS, CDR2 SASEGT. CDR3 length: 16 amino acids. V gave up 4 bases and J gave up 5 bases; unmatched junction bases: 7. This CDR3 reads CASSAIPGQGDQPQHF. As DNA, the CDR3 is TGTGCCAGCAGTGCTATACCGGGACAGGGGGATCAGCCCCAGCATTTT.

In its sample, this clone was seen once. This chain uses TRBV4-3 with TRBJ1-6; a possible D gene is TRBD1 (6 bases). The V end lost 1 base, the J end lost 5 bases, and 9 bases lay between the germline ends. The CDR3 extends over 15 amino acids. In germline, CDR1 is LGHNA, CDR2 YSLEER. The CDR3, as DNA: TGCGCCAGCAGCCAAGGACAGGCTAATAATTCACCCCTCCACTTT. Translated: CASSQGQANNSPLHF.

The chain employs TRBV5-4 and TRBJ1-2, with TRBD1 matching 9 bases. The CDR3 is made up of 14 amino acids. J gave up 4 bases and V 4 bases, and 5 bases lay outside the gene matches. CDR1 and CDR2 from the germline V gene are SGHNT and YYREEE (reference sequence). The CDR3 reads CASSPGTGSYGYTF. Here the CDR3 DNA reads TGTGCCAGCAGCCCCGGGACAGGGTCCTATGGCTACACCTTC.

The chain has TRBV7-2 and TRBJ2-2; 12 nucleotides match TRBD2. The germline V gene encodes CDR1 SGHTA and CDR2 FQGNSA. The V gene end was trimmed by 5 bases and the J gene end by 1 base; junction bases not matched to a gene: 8. The CDR3 sequence is 18 residues long. Here the CDR3 reads CASSPTSGRYRNTGELFF. The CDR3 region has the DNA TGTGCCAGCAGCCCGACTAGCGGGAGATACCGGAACACCGGGGAGCTGTTTTTT.

The chain uses TRBV28 and TRBJ2-7; no definite D call. There are 14 residues in the CDR3. Trimming pared 4 bases from V and 6 bases from J, leaving 16 bases between. From germline, CDR1 is MDHEN and CDR2 SYDVKM. The DNA of the CDR3 is TGTGCCAGCAGTTCACCCCCCCGAGCTTCCGAGCAGTACTTC. This translates into CASSSPPRASEQYF.

The chain couples TRBV5-4 to TRBJ2-3, with 12 positions matching TRBD2. From germline, CDR1 is SGHNT and CDR2 YYREEE (reference sequence). V dropped 4 bases and J dropped 5; count of bases not matched to a gene: 11. The CDR3 is made up of 17 amino acids. The CDR3 nucleotides read TGTGCCAGCAGCGAGGGGACTAGCGGGCCAGCCAGAGATACGCAGTATTTT. Its translation is CASSEGTSGPARDTQYF.

Comment on this clone: Distinct nucleotide sequences in the sample also encode this CDR3. The chain employs TRBV7-9 and TRBJ1-3; D possibly corresponds to TRBD1 (6 bases). Germline V CDR1 and CDR2: SEHNR, FQNEAQ (reference sequence). The CDR3 has 15 residues. V was shortened by 5 bases and J by 4 bases, with 15 bases between the two germline ends. The CDR3 loop is CASSPGGATGNTIYF. The DNA of the CDR3 is TGTGCCAGCAGCCCCGGGGGGGCCACCGGAAACACCATATATTTT.

The CDR3 is CASSRGTGEQPQHF. The CDR3 coding sequence is TGTGCCAGCTCGCGTGGGACAGGGGAGCAGCCCCAGCATTTT. This chain connects TRBV18 to TRBJ1-5, with 10 bases matching TRBD1. After removal of 6 bases from V and 7 bases from J, the junction contained 6 bases not matched to a gene. The CDR3 is made up of 14 amino acids. In germline, CDR1 is KGHSH, CDR2 LQKENI.

The rearrangement uses TRBV19 and TRBJ2-5; a weak D match, TRBD1 (5 bases). In germline, CDR1 is LNHDA, CDR2 SQIVND (reference sequence). V was shortened by 5 bases and J by 2 bases, with 15 bases between the two germline ends. The CDR3 has 15 residues. For the CDR3, the DNA is TGTGCCAGTAGTCCAGGGTCCGATCTTCAAGAGACCCAGTACTTC. It yields the protein CASSPGSDLQETQYF. Based on the CDR3 plus reference TRBV19 and TRBJ2-5, the full variable domain is DGGITQSPKYLFRKEGQNVTLSCEQNLNHDAMYWYRQDPGQGLRLIYYSQIVNDFQKGDIAEGYSVSREKKESFPLTVTSAQKNPTAFYLCASSPGSDLQETQYFGPGTRLLVL.

The chain carries TRBV2 and TRBJ1-1, with D unclear. V lost 4 bases to trimming and J lost 3 bases, with 6 bases between them. The CDR3 is 12 amino acids. Germline V CDR1 and CDR2: SNHLY, FYNNEI. The CDR3 region has the DNA TGTGCCAGCAGTGTAACGGACACTGAAGCTTTCTTT. It codes for CASSVTDTEAFF.

The chain uses TRBV11-2 and TRBJ2-1; D may be TRBD1 (5 bases). The V end was cut by 5 bases, the J end by 3 bases, with 11 bases between. CDR1 SGHAT and CDR2 FQNNGV come from the germline V gene. The CDR3 sequence is 14 residues long. For the CDR3, the DNA is TGTGCCAGCAGCCCCGGACACAACTACAATGAGCAGTTCTTC. Translation: CASSPGHNYNEQFF.